Listed below are T cell receptor beta chains from one sample, sequenced in a study of cytomegalovirus exposure and HLA in healthy donors. Using immunoSEQ multiplex PCR, the repertoire was profiled, and TCRdb retains in-frame clones only, with some absent. The table lists about 50,000 clones, around 80% of them singletons, with 8% to 8.5% in the top ten. The sequenced sample consisted of PBMCs. Source of these receptors: a man aged 25-40 years in good health and CMV-seropositive. Each CDR3 is given with its conserved first and last residue. The D gene is left open where the match is weak. Part of the rows lack a size; the others show once, few, many or a class for expanded clones.

cdr3_nt: TGTGCCAGCAGTTTGGGCGGACAGAGCCAGGAAAAACTGTTTTTT; cdr3_aa: CASSLGGQSQEKLFF; cdr3_length: 15; clone_size: -; d_call: -; j_call: TRBJ1-4; v_call: TRBV7-3
cdr3_nt: TGTGCCAGCGGCCATGGAGCGGTGGTGGAGACCCAGTACTTC; cdr3_aa: CASGHGAVVETQYF; cdr3_length: 14; clone_size: once; d_call: -; j_call: TRBJ2-5; v_call: TRBV13
cdr3_nt: TGTGCCATCAGTGATCTTTCAGGGACCCAGTACTTC; cdr3_aa: CAISDLSGTQYF; cdr3_length: 12; clone_size: -; d_call: -; j_call: TRBJ2-5; v_call: TRBV10-3
cdr3_nt: TGTGCCAGCAGCCCTTTAACCGGACAGGGAGCCTACGAGCAGTACTTC; cdr3_aa: CASSPLTGQGAYEQYF; cdr3_length: 16; clone_size: -; d_call: TRBD1; j_call: TRBJ2-7; v_call: TRBV14
cdr3_nt: TGTGCCAGCAGTGAAGCGGCAGGGGCCCAATCCGCGCCAACTAATGAAAAACTGTTTTTT; cdr3_aa: CASSEAAGAQSAPTNEKLFF; cdr3_length: 20; clone_size: -; d_call: -; j_call: TRBJ1-4; v_call: TRBV6-1
cdr3_nt: TGCGCCAGCAGCCCGTGGACTAGCGGGGACGGAAACATTCAGTACTTC; cdr3_aa: CASSPWTSGDGNIQYF; cdr3_length: 16; clone_size: -; d_call: TRBD2; j_call: TRBJ2-4; v_call: TRBV5-1
cdr3_nt: TGTGCCAGCAGCTTAGGGCGGAGGGATGGCTACACCTTC; cdr3_aa: CASSLGRRDGYTF; cdr3_length: 13; clone_size: -; d_call: -; j_call: TRBJ1-2; v_call: TRBV11-2
cdr3_nt: TGTGCCAGTAGTATCTCCTCCAGTAGCAATCAGCCCCAGCATTTT; cdr3_aa: CASSISSSSNQPQHF; cdr3_length: 15; clone_size: -; d_call: -; j_call: TRBJ1-5; v_call: TRBV19
cdr3_nt: TGTGCCAGCAGCGTAGTCGGGGGGCCCGATGAGCAGTTCTTC; cdr3_aa: CASSVVGGPDEQFF; cdr3_length: 14; clone_size: once; d_call: -; j_call: TRBJ2-1; v_call: TRBV9
cdr3_nt: TGTGCCAGCAGTGACTCAAGGGGTAGGTCCTACGAGCAGTACTTC; cdr3_aa: CASSDSRGRSYEQYF; cdr3_length: 15; clone_size: -; d_call: -; j_call: TRBJ2-7; v_call: TRBV6-4
cdr3_nt: TGTGCCAGCAGTTCCAGCGGGGGGCAGGCTAACTATGGCTACACCTTC; cdr3_aa: CASSSSGGQANYGYTF; cdr3_length: 16; clone_size: -; d_call: -; j_call: TRBJ1-2; v_call: TRBV6-5
cdr3_nt: TGTGCCAGCAGTTTATTGACAGGGTTAGAAGCTTTCTTT; cdr3_aa: CASSLLTGLEAFF; cdr3_length: 13; clone_size: -; d_call: TRBD1; j_call: TRBJ1-1; v_call: TRBV28
cdr3_nt: TGTGCCAGCAGGCCCCGGGGTATGATAACTGAAGCTTTCTTT; cdr3_aa: CASRPRGMITEAFF; cdr3_length: 14; clone_size: -; d_call: -; j_call: TRBJ1-1; v_call: TRBV6-5
cdr3_nt: TGTGCCAGCTCACCAGGTGGACTAGCGGGGGGCAAAAATCCCTACGAGCAGTACTTC; cdr3_aa: CASSPGGLAGGKNPYEQYF; cdr3_length: 19; clone_size: -; d_call: TRBD2; j_call: TRBJ2-7; v_call: TRBV18
cdr3_nt: TGTGCCAGCAGCCTCGGAGGGGGCCTAAGCTCCTACAATGAGCAGTTCTTC; cdr3_aa: CASSLGGGLSSYNEQFF; cdr3_length: 17; clone_size: -; d_call: -; j_call: TRBJ2-1; v_call: TRBV13
cdr3_nt: TGTGCCAGCAGCTTCGGGGGGCGGCGGGGAGGTACGCAGTATTTT; cdr3_aa: CASSFGGRRGGTQYF; cdr3_length: 15; clone_size: -; d_call: -; j_call: TRBJ2-3; v_call: TRBV7-7
cdr3_nt: TGTGCCAGCTCACCACTGGATGCGGTAGCGGGGGGCCTGTTCAATGAGCAGTTCTTC; cdr3_aa: CASSPLDAVAGGLFNEQFF; cdr3_length: 19; clone_size: -; d_call: TRBD2; j_call: TRBJ2-1; v_call: TRBV18
cdr3_nt: TGCGCCAGCAGCCAACACGGGACTAGCGGCACAGATACGCAGTATTTT; cdr3_aa: CASSQHGTSGTDTQYF; cdr3_length: 16; clone_size: -; d_call: TRBD2; j_call: TRBJ2-3; v_call: TRBV4-1
cdr3_nt: TGTGCCAGCAGTGGACAGGGGATAAACACCATATATTTT; cdr3_aa: CASSGQGINTIYF; cdr3_length: 13; clone_size: -; d_call: TRBD1; j_call: TRBJ1-3; v_call: TRBV28
cdr3_nt: TGTGCCAGCAACAGGGGCCGCGGGACAGATACGCAGTATTTT; cdr3_aa: CASNRGRGTDTQYF; cdr3_length: 14; clone_size: -; d_call: TRBD1; j_call: TRBJ2-3; v_call: TRBV9
cdr3_nt: TGTGCCAGCAGCTTGTGGGGGACACAGCAGTACTTC; cdr3_aa: CASSLWGTQQYF; cdr3_length: 12; clone_size: once; d_call: -; j_call: TRBJ2-7; v_call: TRBV5-6
cdr3_nt: TGCGCCAGCAGCCAAACACGAGACAGGGCTTTCGGCAAAAACATTCAGTACTTC; cdr3_aa: CASSQTRDRAFGKNIQYF; cdr3_length: 18; clone_size: -; d_call: TRBD1; j_call: TRBJ2-4; v_call: TRBV4-1
cdr3_nt: TGCGCCAGCAGCTTAGGGAGGCTATGGGACACTGAAGCTTTCTTT; cdr3_aa: CASSLGRLWDTEAFF; cdr3_length: 15; clone_size: few; d_call: -; j_call: TRBJ1-1; v_call: TRBV5-1
cdr3_nt: TGTGCCAGCAGCTTAATCCCCGGGGGCGAGCAGTACTTC; cdr3_aa: CASSLIPGGEQYF; cdr3_length: 13; clone_size: -; d_call: -; j_call: TRBJ2-7; v_call: TRBV7-3
cdr3_nt: TGTGCCAGCAGCCAGACAGGGGGCAGAAATGGCTACACCTTC; cdr3_aa: CASSQTGGRNGYTF; cdr3_length: 14; clone_size: -; d_call: TRBD1; j_call: TRBJ1-2; v_call: TRBV6-5
cdr3_nt: TGTGCCACAGCGGGCACCGTGCAATCAGCCCAGCATTTT; cdr3_aa: CATAGTVQSAQHF; cdr3_length: 13; clone_size: few; d_call: -; j_call: TRBJ1-5; v_call: TRBV19
cdr3_nt: TGTGCCAGCAGCGTCGTGGGAAGTGCGGGCGGGCTAGCCAAAAACATTCAGTACTTC; cdr3_aa: CASSVVGSAGGLAKNIQYF; cdr3_length: 19; clone_size: -; d_call: -; j_call: TRBJ2-4; v_call: TRBV14
cdr3_nt: TGCGCCAGCAGCCCAGAGGGGGGGGCCTATGAAAAACTGTTTTTT; cdr3_aa: CASSPEGGAYEKLFF; cdr3_length: 15; clone_size: -; d_call: -; j_call: TRBJ1-4; v_call: TRBV5-1
cdr3_nt: TGTGCCAGCAACGGACAGGGGGATGGCTATGGCTACACCTTC; cdr3_aa: CASNGQGDGYGYTF; cdr3_length: 14; clone_size: -; d_call: TRBD1; j_call: TRBJ1-2; v_call: TRBV2
cdr3_nt: TGTGCCAGCAGCCAAGGGACAAACTATGGCTACACCTTC; cdr3_aa: CASSQGTNYGYTF; cdr3_length: 13; clone_size: -; d_call: -; j_call: TRBJ1-2; v_call: TRBV14
cdr3_nt: TGTGCCAGCAGTGACTCGAGTCCAGGGGAGAAGTTCTTC; cdr3_aa: CASSDSSPGEKFF; cdr3_length: 13; clone_size: -; d_call: -; j_call: TRBJ2-1; v_call: TRBV6-4
cdr3_nt: TGCAGCGTAGTCTCCGGGACAGGGGGCATGGATGAGCAGTTCTTC; cdr3_aa: CSVVSGTGGMDEQFF; cdr3_length: 15; clone_size: -; d_call: TRBD1; j_call: TRBJ2-1; v_call: TRBV29-1
cdr3_nt: TGTGCCAGCAGTTACTCCCTCGGGGGGCCCACTGAAGCTTTCTTT; cdr3_aa: CASSYSLGGPTEAFF; cdr3_length: 15; clone_size: -; d_call: -; j_call: TRBJ1-1; v_call: TRBV6-5
cdr3_nt: TGTGCCAGCAGTTACTCTCGACATTCGAACACTGAAGCTTTCTTT; cdr3_aa: CASSYSRHSNTEAFF; cdr3_length: 15; clone_size: -; d_call: -; j_call: TRBJ1-1; v_call: TRBV6-5
cdr3_nt: TGTGCCAGCAGCGTAGCTCCTAGCGGCTCCTACGAGCAGTACTTC; cdr3_aa: CASSVAPSGSYEQYF; cdr3_length: 15; clone_size: few; d_call: TRBD2; j_call: TRBJ2-7; v_call: TRBV9
cdr3_nt: TGTGCCAGCTTTTACCGTGGGCCTACGAACACCGGGGAGCTGTTTTTT; cdr3_aa: CASFYRGPTNTGELFF; cdr3_length: 16; clone_size: -; d_call: -; j_call: TRBJ2-2; v_call: TRBV27
cdr3_nt: TGTGCCTGGAGTGTTGGCAGTGGAAACACCATATATTTT; cdr3_aa: CAWSVGSGNTIYF; cdr3_length: 13; clone_size: few; d_call: -; j_call: TRBJ1-3; v_call: TRBV30
cdr3_nt: TGTGCCAGCTCACCCGCAAAGGACAGGGGCAACAATCAGCCCCAGCATTTT; cdr3_aa: CASSPAKDRGNNQPQHF; cdr3_length: 17; clone_size: -; d_call: TRBD1; j_call: TRBJ1-5; v_call: TRBV18
cdr3_nt: TGTGCCAGCACTCTATTCGGGGGGGCAAGGTACAATGAGCAGTTCTTC; cdr3_aa: CASTLFGGARYNEQFF; cdr3_length: 16; clone_size: -; d_call: TRBD2; j_call: TRBJ2-1; v_call: TRBV7-6
cdr3_nt: TGTGCCAGCAGCTCGACAGGGGGTTCTTCACCCCTCCACTTT; cdr3_aa: CASSSTGGSSPLHF; cdr3_length: 14; clone_size: -; d_call: TRBD1; j_call: TRBJ1-6; v_call: TRBV7-8
cdr3_nt: TGTGCCAGCAGTCCGAGGACAGGGGGAGAAGCTTTCTTT; cdr3_aa: CASSPRTGGEAFF; cdr3_length: 13; clone_size: few; d_call: TRBD1; j_call: TRBJ1-1; v_call: TRBV27
cdr3_nt: TGTGCCAGCAGTCGGACAGGGTGGGTCAATGAGCAGTTCTTC; cdr3_aa: CASSRTGWVNEQFF; cdr3_length: 14; clone_size: few; d_call: TRBD1; j_call: TRBJ2-1; v_call: TRBV6-1
cdr3_nt: TGTGCCAGCTCACCAGGGGGGGGCCTATCCTACAATGAGCAGTTCTTC; cdr3_aa: CASSPGGGLSYNEQFF; cdr3_length: 16; clone_size: -; d_call: -; j_call: TRBJ2-1; v_call: TRBV18
cdr3_nt: TGTGCCAGCAGGGACTTCAACACCGGGGAGCTGTTTTTT; cdr3_aa: CASRDFNTGELFF; cdr3_length: 13; clone_size: -; d_call: -; j_call: TRBJ2-2; v_call: TRBV2
cdr3_nt: TGTGCCAGCAGCCAAGATGCAGGGGTCAATCAGCCCCAGCATTTT; cdr3_aa: CASSQDAGVNQPQHF; cdr3_length: 15; clone_size: -; d_call: -; j_call: TRBJ1-5; v_call: TRBV14
cdr3_nt: TGTGCCAGCAGTGGTCAGGAACTAGCGGGGGGAGCAACGCAGTATTTT; cdr3_aa: CASSGQELAGGATQYF; cdr3_length: 16; clone_size: -; d_call: TRBD2; j_call: TRBJ2-3; v_call: TRBV6-1
cdr3_nt: TGTGCCAGCAGCTTGCAAGTAGCCGGGGAGCTGTTTTTT; cdr3_aa: CASSLQVAGELFF; cdr3_length: 13; clone_size: -; d_call: -; j_call: TRBJ2-2; v_call: TRBV5-4
cdr3_nt: TGTGCCAGCAGCGTAGACGCGTGCTCCCAAGTTAAGAACACTGAAGCTTTCTTT; cdr3_aa: CASSVDACSQVKNTEAFF; cdr3_length: 18; clone_size: few; d_call: -; j_call: TRBJ1-1; v_call: TRBV9
cdr3_nt: TGTGCCAGCAGTCTAACGGGACGGTACGGCGGGAGGAACGAGCAGTACTTC; cdr3_aa: CASSLTGRYGGRNEQYF; cdr3_length: 17; clone_size: -; d_call: TRBD2; j_call: TRBJ2-7; v_call: TRBV27
cdr3_nt: TGCAGCGCGAGACAGGGGGCTGGAAACACCATATATTTT; cdr3_aa: CSARQGAGNTIYF; cdr3_length: 13; clone_size: once; d_call: TRBD1; j_call: TRBJ1-3; v_call: TRBV29-1
cdr3_nt: TGTGCCAGCAGTAGGGGGATGGGGGCAACTAATGAAAAACTGTTTTTT; cdr3_aa: CASSRGMGATNEKLFF; cdr3_length: 16; clone_size: few; d_call: -; j_call: TRBJ1-4; v_call: TRBV6-6
cdr3_nt: TGTGCCAGCAGCCTGACTAGCGGGGTAGCCGGGGAGCTGTTTTTT; cdr3_aa: CASSLTSGVAGELFF; cdr3_length: 15; clone_size: -; d_call: TRBD2; j_call: TRBJ2-2; v_call: TRBV7-3
cdr3_nt: TGTGCCAGCAGCTCGAGATCGAGGGACGAGCAGTACTTC; cdr3_aa: CASSSRSRDEQYF; cdr3_length: 13; clone_size: -; d_call: -; j_call: TRBJ2-7; v_call: TRBV7-9
cdr3_nt: TGTGCCAGCAGCCTGGGACATCGCACAGATACGCAGTATTTT; cdr3_aa: CASSLGHRTDTQYF; cdr3_length: 14; clone_size: few; d_call: -; j_call: TRBJ2-3; v_call: TRBV5-6
cdr3_nt: TGTGCCAGCAGTGGTCTAGCGGGGGGCACAGATACGCAGTATTTT; cdr3_aa: CASSGLAGGTDTQYF; cdr3_length: 15; clone_size: -; d_call: TRBD2; j_call: TRBJ2-3; v_call: TRBV6-4
cdr3_nt: TGTGCCAGCAGCGACGGTCACTCTGGAAACACCATATATTTT; cdr3_aa: CASSDGHSGNTIYF; cdr3_length: 14; clone_size: -; d_call: -; j_call: TRBJ1-3; v_call: TRBV9
cdr3_nt: TGTGCCAGTAGTATCCCCGGGTTCTACGAGCAGTACTTC; cdr3_aa: CASSIPGFYEQYF; cdr3_length: 13; clone_size: -; d_call: -; j_call: TRBJ2-7; v_call: TRBV19